This T cell receptor (beta chain) was documented in a study of response to subunit inactivated influenza vaccine. In its sample, this clonotype was seen many times. TCRdb fed the RT-PCR reads into MiXCR, producing one record per CDR3 protein. The table records almost 600,000 distinct CDR3 sequences, less than 15% of them present only once. In germline, CDR1 is SGHTA, CDR2 FQGNSA. CDR3 length equals 12 residues. J gave up 5 bases and V 5 bases, and 2 bases lay outside the gene matches. Sequenced material: PBMCs from blood, taken approximately 13 days after vaccination. The TCR sequence derives from a middle-aged man who received an inactivated influenza vaccine. The rearrangement links TRBV7-2 to TRBJ2-7; 8 bases are shared with TRBD1. This CDR3 reads CASSRQGNEQYF. The CDR3 bases are TGTGCCAGCAGCCGACAGGGGAACGAGCAGTACTTC.